These 21 T cell receptor beta chains originate from one sample sequenced in a study of T cell responses to AZD1222 COVID-19 vaccine. Some clones are missing from TCRdb's copy, which holds only in-frame ones; the method was immunoSEQ multiplex PCR. This table has 90,000 to 120,000 clones, under 95% appearing once. Source: peripheral blood, taken on day 0 of AZD1222 vaccination. Every receptor here comes from an adult in good health.

The chain recombines TRBV6-5 with TRBJ2-5; D remains unclear. The CDR3 has 12 residues. V was shortened by 8 bases and J by 1 base, with 8 bases between the two germline ends. Germline CDR1 MNHEY, CDR2 SVGAGI. Here the CDR3 reads CASSDFQETQYF. DNA for the CDR3: TGTGCCAGCTCCGACTTCCAAGAGACCCAGTACTTC.

This chain uses TRBV7-2 with TRBJ1-5; a possible D gene is TRBD1 (6 bases). Germline-derived CDR1 and CDR2 are SGHTA and FQGNSA. Trimming pared 4 bases from V and 5 bases from J, leaving 12 bases between. The CDR3 is made up of 14 amino acids. The CDR3 bases are TGTGCCAGCAGCTCACAGGGAGTCTATCAGCCCCAGCATTTT. Amino acid sequence: CASSSQGVYQPQHF.

J is TRBJ2-3 and V is TRBV18, with D possibly TRBD1 on 5 matching bases. This CDR3 has 15 amino acids. From germline, CDR1 is KGHSH and CDR2 LQKENI. V lost 8 bases, J lost 0 bases, and 15 bases lay in between. CDR3 nucleotide sequence: TGTGCCAGCCAGGTGGGGCAGCCCAGCACAGATACGCAGTATTTT. Its translation: CASQVGQPSTDTQYF.

This clone appeared once. The rearrangement joins TRBV14 to TRBJ2-7, with D tentatively TRBD1 (6 bases). Germline lookup yields CDR1 SGHDN and CDR2 FVKESK. The CDR3 sequence is 15 residues long. The V gene lost 0 bases and the J gene lost 4 bases, with 13 bases spanning the gap. The CDR3 is CASSQDGRGWYEQYF. In DNA form, the CDR3 reads TGTGCCAGCAGCCAAGACGGCAGGGGCTGGTACGAGCAGTACTTC.

This sequence joins TRBV27 and TRBJ2-6, with D perhaps matching TRBD1 (6 bases). V was cut by 3 bases and J by 1 base, with 13 bases left in between. The CDR3 contains 17 residues. Per germline, CDR1 MNHEY and CDR2 SMNVEV (reference sequence). Written as DNA, the CDR3 is TGTGCCAGCAGTTTGTTGGCAGGGGTATCTGGGGCCAACGTCCTGACTTTC. Residues: CASSLLAGVSGANVLTF. The full variable domain, with the rest looked up from reference TRBV27 and TRBJ2-6, is EAQVTQNPRYLITVTGKKLTVTCSQNMNHEYMSWYRQDPGLGLRQIYYSMNVEVTDKGDVPEGYKVSRKEKRNFPLILESPSPNQTSLYFCASSLLAGVSGANVLTFGAGSRLTVL.

The genes are TRBV7-9 and TRBJ2-1; D ambiguous. V was clipped by 8 bases and J by 3 bases, with 11 bases between them. CDR1 is SEHNR, CDR2 FQNEAQ, per germline (reference sequence). The CDR3 runs to 13 residues. In DNA form, the CDR3 reads TGTGCCAGCGGGATTTGGGGCTACAATGAGCAGTTCTTC. Its protein product is CASGIWGYNEQFF.

The chain has TRBV7-9 and TRBJ1-4, with TRBD1 matching 10 bases. V gave up 6 bases and J gave up 8 bases; unmatched junction bases: 9. This CDR3 region has 15 residues. Germline assignment: CDR1 SEHNR and CDR2 FQNEAQ (reference sequence). CDR3 coding DNA: TGTGCCAGCAGTCCCGGACAGGGGGTAGGCGAAAAACTGTTTTTT. This translates into CASSPGQGVGEKLFF.

The chain recombines TRBV10-3 with TRBJ1-1; TRBD1 might be the D (6 bases). V lost 7 bases and J 4 bases, leaving 13 bases between the germline ends. CDR1 and CDR2 from the germline V gene are ENHRY and SYGVKD. The CDR3 is 13 amino acids. The DNA of the CDR3 is TGTGCCATCAAGCAGGGGTTGGGCACTGAAGCTTTCTTT. Residues: CAIKQGLGTEAFF.

This clone showed up just once. The genes are TRBV27 and TRBJ2-3, with a weak D call TRBD2 (5 bases). Germline assignment: CDR1 MNHEY and CDR2 SMNVEV (reference sequence). The CDR3 has 15 residues. Trimming removed 3 bases at V and 0 bases at J, with 10 bases between. CDR3 protein: CASSFAGPSTDTQYF. The DNA of the CDR3 is TGTGCCAGCAGTTTTGCGGGCCCTAGCACAGATACGCAGTATTTT.

V and J are TRBV27 and TRBJ1-4, with a possible D match to TRBD1 (5 bases). Per germline, CDR1 MNHEY and CDR2 SMNVEV (reference sequence). The CDR3 spans 15 residues. V lost 6 bases, J lost 8 bases, and 19 bases lay in between. The chain's CDR3 is CASSGLKTSGEKLFF. CDR3 bases: TGTGCCAGCAGCGGATTGAAGACTTCAGGGGAAAAACTGTTTTTT.

The chain combines TRBV2 with TRBJ2-5; TRBD2 matches at 8 bases. CDR1 and CDR2 (germline): SNHLY, FYNNEI. The junction had 8 bases not matched to a gene; V was cut back by 6 bases and J by 5 bases. The CDR3 sequence is 14 residues long. The CDR3 DNA follows: TGTGCCAGCAGCCCACTAGCGGTCCGGGAGACCCAGTACTTC. Protein: CASSPLAVRETQYF.

V is TRBV29-1 and J is TRBJ2-1; D gene ambiguous. The V gene's germline CDR1 is SQVTM and CDR2 ANQGSEA. The CDR3 covers 15 residues. V gave up 4 bases and J gave up 2 bases, with 15 bases separating them. CDR3 amino acids: CSVGPALSPYNEQFF. The CDR3 region has the DNA TGCAGCGTTGGCCCGGCTCTATCCCCCTACAATGAGCAGTTCTTC.

The rearrangement joins TRBV29-1 to TRBJ1-1, with D perhaps TRBD1 (5 bases). CDR3 size: 14 residues. Germline V gene lookup returns CDR1 SQVTM and CDR2 ANQGSEA. V gave up 6 bases and J gave up 3 bases, with 17 bases separating them. Written as DNA, the CDR3 is TGCAGCGTCATTATGGGGGGGTTCGACACTGAAGCTTTCTTT. This sequence encodes CSVIMGGFDTEAFF. The variable domain in full, completed from reference TRBV29-1 and TRBJ1-1, reads SAVISQKPSRDICQRGTSLTIQCQVDSQVTMMFWYRQQPGQSLTLIATANQGSEATYESGFVIDKFPISRPNLTFSTLTVSNMSPEDSSIYLCSVIMGGFDTEAFFGQGTRLTVV.

The CDR3 DNA is TGTGCCAGCAGCCCCCAGGGGGGACGGCAAGAGACCCAGTACTTC. Amino acids: CASSPQGGRQETQYF. The chain has TRBV5-4 and TRBJ2-5; a possible D gene is TRBD1 (7 bases). CDR3 length: 15 amino acids. From germline, CDR1 is SGHNT and CDR2 YYREEE (reference sequence). Trimming left V 4 bases short and J 2 bases short, with 15 bases between.

This chain links TRBV21-1 with TRBJ2-5; the table's D call, TRBD1, has no DNA check behind it. TRBV21-1 is a documented pseudogene. This CDR3 spans 18 amino acids. CDR3 protein: CASSTQGGGTGGQETQYF. CDR3 DNA sequence: TGTGCCAGCAGCACGCAAGGAGGGGGGACAGGGGGACAAGAGACCCAGTACTTC.

The chain has TRBV2 and TRBJ2-2; tentatively, D is TRBD2 (6 bases). With 2 bases removed from V and 6 bases from J, the gap between germline ends came to 13 bases. From germline, CDR1 is SNHLY and CDR2 FYNNEI. The length of the CDR3 is 15 residues. The CDR3 here is CASSEIVAVAGELFF. CDR3 sequence (DNA): TGTGCCAGCAGTGAAATAGTAGCGGTGGCCGGGGAGCTGTTTTTT. Supplemented by reference TRBV2 and TRBJ2-2, the full variable domain reads EPEVTQTPSHQVTQMGQEVILRCVPISNHLYFYWYRQILGQKVEFLVSFYNNEISEKSEIFDDQFSVERPDGSNFTLKIRSTKLEDSAMYFCASSEIVAVAGELFFGEGSRLTVL.

V is TRBV19 and J is TRBJ1-3; a weak D match, TRBD1 (6 bases). V lost 9 bases to trimming and J lost 1 base, with 22 bases between them. The germline CDR1 and CDR2 sequences are LNHDA and SQIVND (reference sequence). This CDR3 is 17 amino acids long. As DNA, the CDR3 is TGTGCCAGCATAAGGCGACCAGTCACAGGGTCTGGAAACACCATATATTTT. This encodes CASIRRPVTGSGNTIYF.

The CDR3 spells CAWSFTGDQPQHF. CDR3 sequence (DNA): TGTGCCTGGAGTTTTACAGGTGATCAGCCCCAGCATTTT. This chain joins TRBV30 and TRBJ1-5; a possible D gene is TRBD1 (5 bases). V was cut by 2 bases and J by 5 bases, with 10 bases left in between. This CDR3 comprises 13 residues. Germline CDR1 GTSNPN, CDR2 SVGIG (reference sequence). Based on the CDR3 plus reference TRBV30 and TRBJ1-5, the full variable domain is SQTIHQWPATLVQPVGSPLSLECTVEGTSNPNLYWYRQAAGRGLQLLFYSVGIGQISSEVPQNLSASRPQDRQFILSSKKLLLSDSGFYLCAWSFTGDQPQHFGDGTRLSIL.

CDR3 in DNA: TGTGCCAGCAGCCAAGATAGGGGAGATTATTACGAGCAGTACTTC. It translates to CASSQDRGDYYEQYF. The chain links TRBV4-2 to TRBJ2-7; D tentatively reads TRBD1 or TRBD2 (5 bases each). Deletions cut 0 bases from V and 4 bases from J, with 13 bases between. The germline CDR1 and CDR2 sequences are LGHNA and YNFKEQ. The CDR3 spans 15 residues.

The chain recombines TRBV9 with TRBJ2-1; TRBD2 might be the D (7 bases). CDR1 is SGDLS and CDR2 is YYNGEE in the germline V gene. Trimming took 0 bases from V and 8 from J, leaving 18 bases between them. This CDR3 has 16 amino acids. The CDR3: CASSVVEGGILDEQFF. The CDR3 DNA is TGTGCCAGCAGCGTAGTTGAGGGGGGGATTTTGGATGAGCAGTTCTTC. The entire variable domain, with the rest obtained from reference TRBV9 and TRBJ2-1, is as follows: DSGVTQTPKHLITATGQRVTLRCSPRSGDLSVYWYQQSLDQGLQFLIQYYNGEERAKGNILERFSAQQFPDLHSELNLSSLELGDSALYFCASSVVEGGILDEQFFGPGTRLTVL.

This clone occurred a few times. The rearrangement uses TRBV5-1 and TRBJ2-7; TRBD1 matches 9 bases. Germline loops: CDR1 SGHRS, CDR2 YFSETQ. V lost 2 bases to trimming and J lost 5 bases; unmatched junction nucleotides: 8. This CDR3 comprises 15 residues. The CDR3 DNA follows: TGCGCCAGCAGCTTTGGTACAGGGGGCTTCGACGAGCAGTACTTC. This translates into CASSFGTGGFDEQYF.